This entry describes one TCR beta chain. Its antigen is unidentified. This sample stems from a study of cytomegalovirus exposure and HLA in healthy donors. Study-wide background: Among the 398 genotyped donors, about 81% were placed in the Caucasian-associated ancestry cluster.

Germline lookup yields CDR1 MNHNY and CDR2 SVGAGI (reference sequence). The CDR3 length is 15 residues. V shed 0 bases, J shed 7 bases, and the junction held 3 bases outside the gene matches. General study findings and limits: For most subjects, TCR beta sequences were reported to predict HLA-A and HLA-B alleles with accuracy. Compared with the approximately 700-donor mean, an Asian-associated ancestry cluster reportedly had fewer N-insertions, according to a later analysis. Later genetic work tied a missense DCLRE1C variant to beta-chain V and J trimming.

Both 60 Vbeta primers and 13 Jbeta primers went into the PCR. Clones were read by immunoSEQ multiplex PCR, and TCRdb kept only the in-frame ones, dropping some. The repertoire holds 150,000 to 200,000 clones, around 75% seen once, with 1.8% in the top ten. V gene TRBV6-6 combines with J gene TRBJ2-1; 10 nucleotides align to TRBD1. The sample comprised PBMCs. This clonotype originated in a woman aged 25 to 39 in good health and CMV-seronegative. The CDR3: CASSYSRTGGNEQFF. CDR3 coding DNA: TGTGCCAGCAGTTACTCAAGGACAGGGGGGAATGAGCAGTTCTTC.